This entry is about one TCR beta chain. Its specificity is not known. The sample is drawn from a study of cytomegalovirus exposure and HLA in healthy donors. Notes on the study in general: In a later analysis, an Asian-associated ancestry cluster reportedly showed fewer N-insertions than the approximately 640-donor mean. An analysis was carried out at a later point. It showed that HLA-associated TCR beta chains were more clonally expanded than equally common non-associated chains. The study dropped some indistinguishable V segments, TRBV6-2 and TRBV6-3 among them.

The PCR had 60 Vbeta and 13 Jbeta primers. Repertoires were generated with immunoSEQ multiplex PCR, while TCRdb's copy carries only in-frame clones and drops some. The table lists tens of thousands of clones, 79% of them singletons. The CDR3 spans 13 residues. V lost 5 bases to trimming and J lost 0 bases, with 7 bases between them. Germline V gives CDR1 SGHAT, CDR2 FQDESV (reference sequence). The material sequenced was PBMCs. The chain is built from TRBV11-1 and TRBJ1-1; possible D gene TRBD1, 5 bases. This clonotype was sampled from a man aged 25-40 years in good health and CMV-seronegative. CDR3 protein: CASSPRVNTEAFF. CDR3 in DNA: TGTGCCAGCAGCCCCAGGGTGAACACTGAAGCTTTCTTT.